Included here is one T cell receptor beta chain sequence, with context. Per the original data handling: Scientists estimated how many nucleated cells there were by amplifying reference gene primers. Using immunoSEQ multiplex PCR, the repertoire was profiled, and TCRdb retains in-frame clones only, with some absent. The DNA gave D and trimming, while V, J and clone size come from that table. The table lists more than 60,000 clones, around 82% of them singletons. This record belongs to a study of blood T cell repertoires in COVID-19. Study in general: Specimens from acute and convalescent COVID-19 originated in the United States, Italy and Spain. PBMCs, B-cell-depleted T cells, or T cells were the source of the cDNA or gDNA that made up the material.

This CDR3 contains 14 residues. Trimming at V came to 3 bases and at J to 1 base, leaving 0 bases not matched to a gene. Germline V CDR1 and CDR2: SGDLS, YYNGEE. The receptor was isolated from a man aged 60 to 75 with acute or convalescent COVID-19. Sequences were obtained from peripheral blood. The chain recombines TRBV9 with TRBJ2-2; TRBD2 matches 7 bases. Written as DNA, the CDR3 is TGTGCCAGCAGCGCGGGGGGGAACACCGGGGAGCTGTTTTTT. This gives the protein CASSAGGNTGELFF.